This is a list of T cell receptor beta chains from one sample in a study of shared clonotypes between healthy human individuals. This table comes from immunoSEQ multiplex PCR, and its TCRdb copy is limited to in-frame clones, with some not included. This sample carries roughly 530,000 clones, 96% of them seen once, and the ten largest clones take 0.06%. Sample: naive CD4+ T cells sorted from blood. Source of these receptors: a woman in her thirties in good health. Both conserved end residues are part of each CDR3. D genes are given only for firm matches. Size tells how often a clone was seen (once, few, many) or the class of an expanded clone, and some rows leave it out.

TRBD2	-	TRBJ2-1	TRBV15	TGTGCCACCAGCAGAGATTTGGCTAGCGGGGTCAATGAGCAGTTCTTC	CATSRDLASGVNEQFF
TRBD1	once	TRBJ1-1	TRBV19	TGTGCCAGTAGTCCCCGGACAGGGACGAACACTGAAGCTTTCTTT	CASSPRTGTNTEAFF
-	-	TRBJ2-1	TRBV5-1	TGCGCCAGCAGCCTAGCTAGCAACAATGAGCAGTTCTTC	CASSLASNNEQFF
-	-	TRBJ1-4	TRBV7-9	TGTGCCAGCAGAAGCACCGACGAAAAACTGTTTTTT	CASRSTDEKLFF
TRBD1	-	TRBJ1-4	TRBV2	TGTGCCAGCAGTTCCACTGGGACAGGGGGAAAACTGTTTTTT	CASSSTGTGGKLFF
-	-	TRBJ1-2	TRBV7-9	TGTGCCAGCAGCTTCATCCCGGATAGTCCTTATGGCTACACCTTC	CASSFIPDSPYGYTF
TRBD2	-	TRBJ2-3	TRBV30	TGTGCCTGGAGCTTGGCGGGAGTACCGGATACGCAGTATTTT	CAWSLAGVPDTQYF
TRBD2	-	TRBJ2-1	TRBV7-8	TGTGCCAGCAGCTTAAGTGGCGGGAGTACTTACAATGAGCAGTTCTTC	CASSLSGGSTYNEQFF
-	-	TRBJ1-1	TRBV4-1	TGCGCCAGCAGCCCCGGTTGGGGGGGGAGGGACACTGAAGCTTTCTTT	CASSPGWGGRDTEAFF
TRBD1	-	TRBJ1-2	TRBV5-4	TGTGCCAGCAGCGCACGATACAGGGGGCTTGACTATGGCTACACCTTC	CASSARYRGLDYGYTF
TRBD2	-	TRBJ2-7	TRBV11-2	TGTGCCAGCAGCTTTGCGGGGGACTTCTACGAGCAGTACTTC	CASSFAGDFYEQYF
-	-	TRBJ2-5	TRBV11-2	TGTGCCAGCAGCCGAATGGAGGTGCTCCAAGAGACCCAGTACTTC	CASSRMEVLQETQYF
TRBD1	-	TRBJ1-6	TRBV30	TGTGCCTGGAGTGTATCAGGGGGCCTCCCACCCCTCCACTTT	CAWSVSGGLPPLHF
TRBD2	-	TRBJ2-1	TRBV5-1	TGCGCCAGCAGCTTATATCTAGCGGGAGGGCCTAATGAGCAGTTCTTC	CASSLYLAGGPNEQFF
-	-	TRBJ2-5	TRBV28	TGTGCCAGCAGTTCCCGACGGCGGGCGGGACAACAAGAGACCCAGTACTTC	CASSSRRRAGQQETQYF
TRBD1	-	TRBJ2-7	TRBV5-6	TGTGCCAGCAGCGGGCCCCTTAGGGGGCGTAACCGCGAGCAGTACTTC	CASSGPLRGRNREQYF
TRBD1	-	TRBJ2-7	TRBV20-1	TGCAGTGCTAACCGGGACAGGGTTTACTTC	CSANRDRVYF
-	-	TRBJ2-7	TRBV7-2	TGTGCCAGCAGCTCCGGGACTGGTTACGAGCAGTACTTC	CASSSGTGYEQYF
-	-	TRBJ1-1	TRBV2	TGTGCCAGCACCTCGGACGGCATGAACACTGAAGCTTTCTTT	CASTSDGMNTEAFF
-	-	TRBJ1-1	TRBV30	TGTGCCTGGAGTGGTAACGGTGGCACTGAAGCTTTCTTT	CAWSGNGGTEAFF
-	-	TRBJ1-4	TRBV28	TGTGCCAGCAGTTCCGGAGGGGTGAAGGAAAAACTGTTTTTT	CASSSGGVKEKLFF
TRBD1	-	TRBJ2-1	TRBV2	TGTGCCAGCAGTGCACCGGGACAGGGAATCAACAATGAGCAGTTCTTC	CASSAPGQGINNEQFF
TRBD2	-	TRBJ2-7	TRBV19	TGTGCCAGTAGTGCCACCGGGACCGGGGGGTTCGAGCAGTACTTC	CASSATGTGGFEQYF
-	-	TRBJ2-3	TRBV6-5	TGTGCCAGCGGGGACGTCGGAGCCAGCACAGATACGCAGTATTTT	CASGDVGASTDTQYF
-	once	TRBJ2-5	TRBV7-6	TGTGCCAGCAGCTCGTGGGAGGTACAAGAGACCCAGTACTTC	CASSSWEVQETQYF
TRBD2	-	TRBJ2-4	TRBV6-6	TGTGCCAGCAGTTATCTAGCGGAGGCCAAAAACATTCAGTACTTC	CASSYLAEAKNIQYF
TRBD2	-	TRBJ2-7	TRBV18	TGTGCCAGCTCCCCCGGACTAGCGGGAGGCTACGAGCAGTACTTC	CASSPGLAGGYEQYF
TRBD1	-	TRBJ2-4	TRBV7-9	TGTGCCAGCAGTAGCCTTGGACAGGGTAGAAGGAGCATTCAGTACTTC	CASSSLGQGRRSIQYF
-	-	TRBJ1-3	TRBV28	TGTGCCAGCAGTCTACCCTACAGCTCTGGAAACACCATATATTTT	CASSLPYSSGNTIYF
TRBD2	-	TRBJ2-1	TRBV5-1	TGCGCCAGCAGCTTTTCGTCGGGCGGGAGTGCGTACAATGAGCAGTTCTTC	CASSFSSGGSAYNEQFF
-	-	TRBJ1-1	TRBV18	TGTGCCAGCTTCCTCAGCAGGACCGGGAACACTGAAGCTTTCTTT	CASFLSRTGNTEAFF
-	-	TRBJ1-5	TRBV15	TGTGCCACCAGTCATAGCAATCAGCCCCAGCATTTT	CATSHSNQPQHF
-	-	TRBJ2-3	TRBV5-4	TGTGCCAGCAGCGCCCCAAGTGCGGCCCCCCTGGGAGATACGCAGTATTTT	CASSAPSAAPLGDTQYF
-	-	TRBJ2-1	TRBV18	TGTGCCAGCTCACCGAATCAGGGGCGGAATGAGCAGTTCTTC	CASSPNQGRNEQFF
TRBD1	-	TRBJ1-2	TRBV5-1	TGCGCCAGCAGCGCAGGACAGGGAGTCTCGAGCTACACCTTC	CASSAGQGVSSYTF
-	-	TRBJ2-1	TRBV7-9	TGTGCCAGCAGCCTTCAGGGGAGCTCCTACAATGAGCAGTTCTTC	CASSLQGSSYNEQFF
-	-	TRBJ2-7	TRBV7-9	TGTGCCAGCCACAGGGACCTTTTAACCGAGCAGTACTTC	CASHRDLLTEQYF
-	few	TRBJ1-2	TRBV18	TGTGCCAGCTCACCACCCGGTGACCACTATGGCTACACCTTC	CASSPPGDHYGYTF
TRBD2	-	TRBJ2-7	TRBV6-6	TGTGCCAGCAGAATGACTAGCGGGAGTAGCGAGCAGTACTTC	CASRMTSGSSEQYF
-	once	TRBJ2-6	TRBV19	TGTGCCAGTAGTCCAACAGGGACTGGGGCCAACGTCCTGACTTTC	CASSPTGTGANVLTF
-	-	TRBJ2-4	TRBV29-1	TGCAGCCACCAAGCCCGGGCGGGAAACATTCAGTACTTC	CSHQARAGNIQYF
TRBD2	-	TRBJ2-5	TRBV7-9	TGTGCCAGCAGCCAGCGGGAGGGCTTTCAAGAGACCCAGTACTTC	CASSQREGFQETQYF
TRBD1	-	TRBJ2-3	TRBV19	TGTGCCAGTACCCGGGACAGGGGTTCGACAGATACGCAGTATTTT	CASTRDRGSTDTQYF
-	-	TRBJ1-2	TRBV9	TGTGCCAGCAGCGTAGGGGGAGTCCTCCCATCCTTTGGCTACACCTTC	CASSVGGVLPSFGYTF
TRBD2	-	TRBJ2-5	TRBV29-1	TGCAGCGTTATGCGGGAGGGCCTGGTAGAGACCCAGTACTTC	CSVMREGLVETQYF
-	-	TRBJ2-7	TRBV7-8	TGTGCCAGCAGCCCCCGGTCCCCCCTTTATGAGCAGTACTTC	CASSPRSPLYEQYF
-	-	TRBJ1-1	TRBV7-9	TGTGCCAGCGCAGCGAGGCAGCAGAACACTGAAGCTTTCTTT	CASAARQQNTEAFF
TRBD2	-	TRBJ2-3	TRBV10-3	TGTGCCATCACTCGAGCGGGGAGCTCCACAGATACGCAGTATTTT	CAITRAGSSTDTQYF